The 23 T cell receptor beta chains in this list originate from one sample, sequenced in a study of CD8 T cells in ankylosing spondylitis. MiXCR, applied by TCRdb to the 5' RACE reads, yields one record per CDR3 protein. The table includes roughly 250,000 distinct CDR3 sequences, 8% to 9.5% detected once. Input material: blood, either unsorted or a sorted T cell fraction (not recorded which). The receptors were sampled from a male donor with ankylosing spondylitis or in good health (not recorded which).

This clonotype has a count of ten or more. The chain links TRBV5-1 to TRBJ2-3; D possibly corresponds to TRBD2 (5 bases). The CDR3 is made up of 18 amino acids. CDR1 and CDR2 (germline): SGHRS, YFSETQ. V lost 1 base, J lost 2 bases, and 20 bases lay in between. CDR3 sequence (DNA): TGCGCCAGCAGCTTGCCCTTAGAGGAGGAGGTATACACAGATACGCAGTATTTT. It yields the protein CASSLPLEEEVYTDTQYF. Supplemented by reference TRBV5-1 and TRBJ2-3, the full variable domain reads KAGVTQTPRYLIKTRGQQVTLSCSPISGHRSVSWYQQTPGQGLQFLFEYFSETQRNKGNFPGRFSGRQFSNSRSEMNVSTLELGDSALYLCASSLPLEEEVYTDTQYFGPGTRLTVL.

This clonotype was counted only a few times. This sequence joins TRBV20-1 and TRBJ2-7; 15 nucleotides align to TRBD2. The ends lost 6 bases at V and 2 bases at J; junction bases unmatched: 8. Germline CDR1 DFQATT, CDR2 SNEGSKA (reference sequence). This CDR3 has 16 amino acids. Written as DNA, the CDR3 is TGCAGTGCAAGGACTAGCGGGAGGGGAATGACCTACGAGCAGTACTTC. Translating it yields CSARTSGRGMTYEQYF.

This clonotype was counted ten times or more. J is TRBJ1-2 and V is TRBV12-3 or TRBV12-4; D not resolved. The CDR3 totals 14 residues. V was cut by 2 bases and J by 4 bases, with 11 bases left in between. The CDR3 reads CASSLRAKSYGYTF. The CDR3 bases are TGTGCCAGCAGTTTAAGGGCCAAAAGCTATGGCTACACCTTC.

This clonotype was recorded many times. The chain recombines TRBV15 with TRBJ1-5, with D perhaps matching TRBD1 (6 bases). The germline V gene encodes CDR1 LNHNV and CDR2 YYDKDF (reference sequence). This CDR3 contains 15 residues. V lost 3 bases to trimming and J lost 1 base, with 10 bases between them. The CDR3 loop reads CATSSYRVSNQPQHF. The CDR3 DNA is TGTGCCACCAGCAGCTACAGGGTCAGCAATCAGCCCCAGCATTTT.

This clonotype has a count of ten or more. This chain connects TRBV20-1 to TRBJ2-7; perhaps TRBD1 as D (5 bases). Trimming removed 2 bases from V and 1 base from J, with 9 bases in between. Germline V gives CDR1 DFQATT, CDR2 SNEGSKA (reference sequence). This CDR3 contains 13 residues. The CDR3, as DNA: TGCAGTGCTAGAAAAACAGGTTCCTACGAGCAGTACTTC. Its translation is CSARKTGSYEQYF.

In its sample, this clonotype was seen many times. The rearrangement joins TRBV20-1 to TRBJ2-7; possibly TRBD2 for D (5 bases). V lost 6 bases and J lost 0, with 12 bases in between. The germline V gene encodes CDR1 DFQATT and CDR2 SNEGSKA (reference sequence). The CDR3 runs 13 residues. The DNA for the CDR3 is TGCAGTGCCCGGCAGCGGAGCTCCTACGAGCAGTACTTC. Its translation is CSARQRSSYEQYF.

This clonotype has a count of ten or more. CDR3 sequence (DNA): TGTGCCAGCAGCGCAACCCCGACAGGGAACACTGAAGCTTTCTTT. As protein: CASSATPTGNTEAFF. The V gene is TRBV7-2, the J gene TRBJ1-1; possibly TRBD1 for D (6 bases). The V gene lost 5 bases and the J gene lost 1 base, with 14 bases spanning the gap. The CDR3 is 15 amino acids. The germline V gene encodes CDR1 SGHTA and CDR2 FQGNSA. The variable domain in full, completed from reference TRBV7-2 and TRBJ1-1, reads GAGVSQSPSNKVTEKGKDVELRCDPISGHTALYWYRQSLGQGLEFLIYFQGNSAPDKSGLPSDRFSAERTGGSVSTLTIQRTQQEDSAVYLCASSATPTGNTEAFFGQGTRLTVV.

This clonotype has ten or more counts. The V call is TRBV7-2, the J call TRBJ2-1, with D perhaps being TRBD1 or TRBD2 (5 bases each). Germline V gives CDR1 SGHTA, CDR2 FQGNSA. Trimming left V 10 bases short and J 8 bases short, with 15 bases between. The CDR3 spans 12 residues. Written as DNA, the CDR3 is TGTGCCACCGGTGGGACGAGGTATGAGCAGTTCTTC. Its protein product is CATGGTRYEQFF.

A few counts support this clonotype. J is TRBJ2-1 and V is TRBV7-2, with TRBD2 as a possible D gene (7 bases). CDR1 SGHTA and CDR2 FQGNSA come from the germline V gene. Trimming shortened V by 6 bases and J by 15 bases, and 18 bases separated the two germline ends. The CDR3 is made up of 12 amino acids. The CDR3 DNA follows: TGTGCCAGCAGTCGTGGCGGGGGCGCCCGGTTCTTC. This translates into CASSRGGGARFF.

Only a few counts were recorded for this clonotype. The CDR3 reads CASSWSGDYNSPLHF. The CDR3 coding sequence is TGTGCCAGCAGTTGGAGCGGAGACTATAATTCACCCCTCCACTTT. This chain connects TRBV27 to TRBJ1-6; no firm D call. The CDR3 runs to 15 residues. Germline lookup yields CDR1 MNHEY and CDR2 SMNVEV (reference sequence). Trimming pared 4 bases from V and 3 bases from J, leaving 10 bases between.

This clonotype was detected many times. This chain connects TRBV7-2 to TRBJ2-1; 7 nucleotides match TRBD2. Germline CDR1 SGHTA, CDR2 FQGNSA. J was trimmed by 2 bases and V by 7 bases; bases with no gene match: 8. This CDR3 spans 15 amino acids. The CDR3 bases are TGTGCCAGCACCCTGGGGGGGAGGGCCTACAATGAGCAGTTCTTC. This gives the protein CASTLGGRAYNEQFF. The whole variable domain, filled in from reference TRBV7-2 and TRBJ2-1, reads GAGVSQSPSNKVTEKGKDVELRCDPISGHTALYWYRQSLGQGLEFLIYFQGNSAPDKSGLPSDRFSAERTGGSVSTLTIQRTQQEDSAVYLCASTLGGRAYNEQFFGPGTRLTVL.

This clonotype was detected many times. The V call is TRBV20-1, the J call TRBJ2-5; D unclear. Trimming removed 0 bases from V and 4 bases from J, with 12 bases in between. Germline V gene lookup returns CDR1 DFQATT and CDR2 SNEGSKA (reference sequence). This CDR3 region has 14 residues. This chain's CDR3 is CSARDSGGIETQYF. The CDR3 coding sequence is TGCAGTGCTAGAGATAGTGGTGGCATAGAGACCCAGTACTTC.

This clonotype appeared a few times. V gene TRBV14 combines with J gene TRBJ1-6; D gene uncertain. Trimming stripped 3 bases from V and 10 bases from J, with 7 bases between. The CDR3 is 12 residues long. Germline V gives CDR1 SGHDN, CDR2 FVKESK. The CDR3 DNA follows: TGTGCCAGCAGCCACAGAGGATCACCCCTCCACTTT. This translates into CASSHRGSPLHF. The full variable domain, its missing parts supplied by reference TRBV14 and TRBJ1-6, is EAGVTQFPSHSVIEKGQTVTLRCDPISGHDNLYWYRRVMGKEIKFLLHFVKESKQDESGMPNNRFLAERTGGTYSTLKVQPAELEDSGVYFCASSHRGSPLHFGNGTRLTVT.

The chain links TRBV29-1 to TRBJ1-1, with TRBD1 identical over 12 bases. In germline, CDR1 is SQVTM, CDR2 ANQGSEA. This CDR3 region has 15 residues. Trimming cost V 7 bases and J 4 bases; bases outside gene matches: 10. CDR3 residues: CSAEGQGAWGTEAFF. The CDR3 bases are TGCAGCGCAGAGGGACAGGGGGCTTGGGGCACTGAAGCTTTCTTT.

This clonotype was counted ten times or more. The CDR3 region has the DNA TGTGCCAGCAGTTACGGGGGGGGTGATGGCTACACCTTC. Residues: CASSYGGGDGYTF. V usage is TRBV6-5 and J usage is TRBJ1-2; possibly TRBD1 for D (5 bases). Trimming cost V 2 bases and J 6 bases, with 10 bases left between them. CDR1 MNHEY and CDR2 SVGAGI come from the germline V gene. The CDR3 is made up of 13 amino acids.

In its sample, this clonotype was seen many times. The rearrangement joins TRBV20-1 to TRBJ2-5; D not certain. V dropped 3 bases and J dropped 5 bases, with 7 bases sitting between them. This CDR3 region has 11 residues. Germline-derived CDR1 and CDR2 are DFQATT and SNEGSKA (reference sequence). The CDR3 DNA reads TGCAGTGCTAGCGTAATCGAGACCCAGTACTTC. Amino acid sequence: CSASVIETQYF.

This clonotype was detected many times. The V and J genes are TRBV19 and TRBJ2-2, with D tentatively TRBD1 or TRBD2 (6 bases each). CDR1 and CDR2 from the germline V gene are LNHDA and SQIVND (reference sequence). The length of the CDR3 is 14 residues. V lost 2 bases and J 7 bases, leaving 11 bases between the germline ends. The CDR3 DNA is TGTGCCAGTAGTATAACACAGGGAGGCGGGGAGCTGTTTTTT. Translation gives CASSITQGGGELFF.

This clonotype was picked up many times. The chain links TRBV5-1 to TRBJ2-1, with TRBD2 matching over 10 bases. This CDR3 spans 17 amino acids. CDR1 is SGHRS and CDR2 is YFSETQ in the germline V gene. With 4 bases clipped from V and 4 bases from J, the junction kept 11 bases outside the gene matches. DNA for the CDR3: TGCGCCAGCAGCATTCGGAGGACTAGCGGTAGTTACAATGAGCAGTTCTTC. Amino acids: CASSIRRTSGSYNEQFF.

This clonotype was observed at least ten times. This chain links TRBV9 with TRBJ1-1; D is uncertain. The CDR3 has 13 residues. The germline V gene has CDR1 SGDLS and CDR2 YYNGEE. V was clipped by 0 bases and J by 5 bases, with 8 bases between them. The CDR3: CASSVGAQTEAFF. The CDR3 DNA reads as TGTGCCAGCAGCGTAGGGGCACAGACTGAAGCTTTCTTT.

This clonotype was counted only a few times. The chain is built from TRBV11-2 and TRBJ2-3; TRBD2 might be the D (7 bases). This CDR3 has 13 amino acids. CDR1 is SGHAT, CDR2 FQNNGV, per germline. Trimming pared 5 bases from V and 6 bases from J, leaving 12 bases between. The CDR3 sequence: CASSGGARDTQYF. The CDR3 nucleotides read TGTGCCAGCAGCGGGGGGGCCAGGGATACGCAGTATTTT.

This clonotype occurred many times. The chain is built from TRBV12-3 or TRBV12-4 and TRBJ2-3, with TRBD2 matching over 7 bases. The CDR3 length is 16 residues. V shed 5 bases, J shed 1 base, and the junction held 9 bases outside the gene matches. CDR3 in amino acids: CASSPWTRGGTDTQYF. DNA of the CDR3: TGTGCCAGCAGTCCCTGGACTAGAGGCGGCACAGATACGCAGTATTTT.

Many counts were recorded for this clonotype. The chain links TRBV6-1 to TRBJ2-1, with TRBD1 matching over 7 bases. Looked up from germline, CDR1 is MNHNS and CDR2 is SASEGT. With 7 bases clipped from V and 9 bases from J, the junction kept 9 bases outside the gene matches. CDR3 size: 13 residues. CDR3 region: CASKRRGHGEQFF. The CDR3 bases are TGTGCCAGCAAACGAAGGGGGCACGGTGAGCAGTTCTTC.

This clonotype has more than one count but fewer than ten. The rearrangement uses TRBV5-4 and TRBJ1-6; 8 bases map to TRBD1. V gave up 0 bases and J gave up 8 bases; unmatched junction bases: 10. The CDR3 covers 17 residues. CDR1 and CDR2 (germline): SGHNT, YYREEE (reference sequence). The CDR3: CASSLGAGTGRHSPLHF. The CDR3 nucleotides read TGTGCCAGCAGCTTGGGTGCGGGGACAGGTCGCCATTCACCCCTCCACTTT.